This TCR beta chain was recorded in a study of monozygotic twins with inflammatory bowel disease. Study-level findings and limits: Differences in immunosuppressive treatment may have been a source of added variability in patient repertoires. Distinction of different T cell subtypes was not possible.

As regards this clonotype: Antigen unknown.

The CDR3 totals 15 residues. Amplification used two nested PCRs: approximately 16 cycles, then 8 to 10 cycles, on TCRalpha/TCRbeta cDNA. TCRdb reanalyzed the 5' RACE reads, giving one entry per CDR3 protein sequence and no DNA. The sample holds nearly 450,000 distinct CDR3 sequences. Each donor had approximately 2.4 ml of blood drawn. This chain joins TRBV12-3 or TRBV12-4 and TRBJ1-5; lacking DNA, the TRBD1 call made by TCRdb goes unchecked. This TCR derives from a human donor with ulcerative colitis or Crohn's disease, or a healthy co-twin of an affected twin (not recorded which). Sequencing was carried out using blood. The CDR3 loop reads CASRATGALNQPQHF.